One TCR beta chain is described in this entry. Using immunoSEQ multiplex PCR, the repertoire was profiled, and TCRdb retains in-frame clones only, with some absent. The repertoire holds over 45,000 clones, with around 85% as singletons. These data originate in a study of OX40 agonist ivuxolimab in advanced cancers. The CDR3 loop spans 13 amino acids. Germline-derived CDR1 and CDR2 are MNHNY and SVGAGI (reference sequence). Between the trimmed V and J ends, which lost 2 bases and 8 bases, there was a span of 13 bases. This sequence originates from an adult with an advanced solid tumor such as melanoma, head and neck, liver or kidney cancer. Material: CD4+ or CD8+ T cells sorted from blood, obtained in a trial of the OX40 agonist ivuxolimab. The V and J genes are TRBV6-6 and TRBJ2-7; maybe TRBD1 (5 bases). CDR3 sequence: CASSYDRTKKQYF. DNA of the CDR3: TGTGCCAGCAGTTACGATAGGACAAAGAAGCAGTACTTC.